This TCR beta chain was found in a study of T-cell reconstitution after alpha-beta-depleted transplantation in children. Notes on this clonotype: Its antigen is unidentified.

Study results and limitations: Newly produced T cells mostly provided counts and TCRbeta diversity after one year, as hyperexpanded clones declined. Surviving thymic progenitors and recipient T cells were the source of high TCRbeta diversity at day 60 in some patients. Reported findings indicate that, about two months after transplant, alpha-beta T cells came from several hundred expanded clones, which were derived from non-depleted graft cells.

Unique molecular identifiers were incorporated into the prepared TCRbeta library. TCRdb analysed the PCR reads with MiXCR anew, one entry per CDR3 protein. Of a few hundred thousand distinct CDR3 sequences listed, roughly a quarter are singletons. Sequences were derived from PBMCs, sampled before TCRalphabeta/CD19-depleted stem cell transplant. This TCR was recovered from a boy under two years old with Wiskott-Aldrich syndrome, due to receive a stem cell transplant.

The CDR3 loop is CASSLVSGSNEQFF. DNA for the CDR3: TGTGCCAGCAGCTTAGTATCAGGGAGCAATGAGCAGTTCTTC. The chain couples TRBV11-2 to TRBJ2-1; TRBD1 or TRBD2 may be the D gene (5 bases each). The germline V gene encodes CDR1 SGHAT and CDR2 FQNNGV. Trimming left V 1 base short and J 6 bases short, with 10 bases between. This CDR3 is built from 14 residues.